This T cell receptor (beta chain) was recovered during a study of shared clonotypes between healthy human individuals. Findings of the study overall: Clonotype sharing among the donors was expected to vary with sequencing depth. When naive CD4 clonotypes were compared across several donors, around 5% were shared.

CD8 memory merged CD45RO+ with CCR7-negative CD45RA+ TemRA cells. For this clone: Antigen specificity is unknown. Other DNA sequences of this sample code for an identical CDR3.

CDR1 and CDR2 from the germline V gene are SGDLS and YYNGEE. Trimming left V 0 bases short and J 1 base short, with 7 bases between. The CDR3 is 14 amino acids. Sorted-subset replicate PCR reactions were performed with 200 ng DNA, corresponding to roughly 30,000 T cell genomes. Assay: immunoSEQ multiplex PCR; the TCRdb copy retains only in-frame clones and omits some. The sample yields over 95,000 clones, around two thirds seen once. This TCR came from a woman between 25 and 40 years old in good health. The V gene is TRBV9, the J gene TRBJ2-5; D unclear. What was sequenced was memory CD8+ T cells sorted from blood. Stated subset: CD45RO+ cells pooled with CCR7-negative TemRA cells. The CDR3 reads CASSVGGTQETQYF. As DNA, the CDR3 is TGTGCCAGCAGCGTAGGTGGAACCCAAGAGACCCAGTACTTC.